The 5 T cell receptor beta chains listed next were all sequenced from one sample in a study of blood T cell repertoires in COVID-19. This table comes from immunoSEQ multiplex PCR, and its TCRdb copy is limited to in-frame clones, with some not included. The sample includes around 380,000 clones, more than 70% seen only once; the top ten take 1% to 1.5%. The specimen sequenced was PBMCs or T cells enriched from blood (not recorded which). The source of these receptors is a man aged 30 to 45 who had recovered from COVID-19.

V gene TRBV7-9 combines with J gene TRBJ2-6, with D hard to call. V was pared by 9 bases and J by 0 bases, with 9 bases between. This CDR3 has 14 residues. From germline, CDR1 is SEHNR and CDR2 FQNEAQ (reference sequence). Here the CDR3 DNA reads TGTGCCAGGGCTCCGGGCTCTGGGGCCAACGTCCTGACTTTC. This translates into CARAPGSGANVLTF.

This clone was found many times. CDR3 amino acids: CASSQTGGVKEKLFF. CDR3 nucleotide sequence: TGTGCCAGCAGTCAGACAGGGGGCGTCAAGGAAAAACTGTTTTTT. The rearrangement joins TRBV7-9 to TRBJ1-4, with TRBD1 identical over 10 bases. Trimming removed 6 bases from V and 8 bases from J; junction bases left unmatched: 9. Germline CDR1 and CDR2: SEHNR and FQNEAQ (reference sequence). The CDR3 contains 15 residues.

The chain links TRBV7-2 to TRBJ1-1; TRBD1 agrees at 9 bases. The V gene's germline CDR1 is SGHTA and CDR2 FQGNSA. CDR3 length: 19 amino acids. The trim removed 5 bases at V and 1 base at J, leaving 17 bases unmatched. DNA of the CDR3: TGTGCCAGCAGCCACCCCACCACAGGGGGCCTTAAGTGGAACACTGAAGCTTTCTTT. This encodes CASSHPTTGGLKWNTEAFF.

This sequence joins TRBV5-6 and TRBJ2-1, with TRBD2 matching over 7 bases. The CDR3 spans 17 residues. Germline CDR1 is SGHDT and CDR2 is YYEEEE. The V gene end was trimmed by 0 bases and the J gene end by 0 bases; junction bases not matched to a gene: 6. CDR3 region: CASSLAVGGSSYNEQFF. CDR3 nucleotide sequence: TGTGCCAGCAGCTTGGCCGTGGGGGGGAGCTCCTACAATGAGCAGTTCTTC. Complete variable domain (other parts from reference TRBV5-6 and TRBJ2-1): DAGVTQSPTHLIKTRGQQVTLRCSPKSGHDTVSWYQQALGQGPQFIFQYYEEEERQRGNFPDRFSGHQFPNYSSELNVNALLLGDSALYLCASSLAVGGSSYNEQFFGPGTRLTVL.

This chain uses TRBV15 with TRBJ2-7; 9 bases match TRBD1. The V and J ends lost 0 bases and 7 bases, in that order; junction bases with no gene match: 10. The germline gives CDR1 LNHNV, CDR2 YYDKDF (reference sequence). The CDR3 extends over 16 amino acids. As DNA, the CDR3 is TGTGCCACCAGCAGAGATCGTACAGGGGGCGCGGATGAGCAGTACTTC. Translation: CATSRDRTGGADEQYF.